This T cell receptor beta chain originates from a study of identical twins. Study findings and constraints: The more abundant beta clonotypes in cord blood had fewer insertions, and memory repertoires did not show this.

V dropped 6 bases and J dropped 12; count of bases not matched to a gene: 13. The CDR3 is made up of 13 amino acids. This clonotype has more than one count but fewer than ten. Its antigen is still unknown. A universal primer site was added by template switching, and unique molecular identifiers were carried by the cDNA. TCRdb itself ran the 5' RACE reads through MiXCR, one entry per CDR3 protein. The sample has roughly 250,000 distinct CDR3 sequences, around 7.6% seen once. These sequences were also reported in another study, on yellow fever vaccine responses in identical twins.

This rearrangement joins TRBV12-3 or TRBV12-4 to TRBJ1-1; 7 bases align to TRBD1. The TCR sequence derives from a woman between 18 and 29 years old in good health. The sample was CD8+ T cells sorted from blood. CDR3: CASRTNRGAGTFF. The DNA for the CDR3 is TGTGCCAGCAGGACGAACAGGGGCGCGGGAACTTTCTTT.